These 14 T cell receptor beta chains were all obtained from the same sample, sequenced in a study of molecular identifiers for immune sequencing clone quantification. TCRdb independently ran MiXCR on the PCR reads; one entry per CDR3 protein. The table shows about 68,000 distinct CDR3 sequences, with less than 20% occurring only once. The sample was naive CD8+ T cells from blood, with Jurkat cell RNA spiked in. Subset of the sample: FACS-sorted CD8+CD4-CCR7+CD45RA+ naive T cells. The receptors stem from a human donor in good health. Some libraries in this study had Jurkat cell RNA spiked in.

This clonotype was seen at least ten times. The V gene is TRBV27, the J gene TRBJ1-5; D is unresolved. The germline gives CDR1 MNHEY, CDR2 SMNVEV (reference sequence). Trimming left V 0 bases short and J 2 bases short, with 8 bases between. The CDR3 totals 15 residues. CDR3 protein: CASSLSGEGNQPQHF. CDR3 in DNA: TGTGCCAGCAGTTTATCCGGGGAGGGCAATCAGCCCCAGCATTTT.

This clonotype showed up many times. The chain has TRBV6-2 or TRBV6-3 and TRBJ2-3, with a tentative D call TRBD2 (5 bases). Germline V CDR1 and CDR2: MNHEY, SVGEGT. This CDR3 is 14 amino acids long. The V and J ends lost 6 bases and 3 bases respectively, with 13 bases between them. Here the CDR3 DNA reads TGTGCCAGCAGACAGTGGGAGCGTACAGATACGCAGTATTTT. It translates to CASRQWERTDTQYF.

The chain recombines TRBV27 with TRBJ2-3, with D possibly being TRBD2 (5 bases). Germline V gene data show CDR1 as MNHEY and CDR2 as SMNVEV (reference sequence). Trimming took 4 bases from V and 9 from J, leaving 17 bases between them. The CDR3 length is 14 residues. The CDR3 sequence: CASSSDRLAGTQYF. CDR3 DNA: TGTGCCAGCAGTTCCGACCGCCTAGCTGGGACGCAGTATTTT.

Concerning this clonotype itself: This could be a read error, since a much larger clone is one nucleotide away. The CDR3 here is CASSSLPVIEAFF. CDR3 coding DNA: TGTGCCAGCAGTTCTCTACCGGTGATTGAAGCTTTCTTT. The V and J genes are TRBV13 and TRBJ1-1; D ambiguous. The CDR3 runs to 13 residues. The V and J ends lost 6 bases and 7 bases respectively, with 15 bases between them. Per germline, CDR1 PRHDT and CDR2 FYEKMQ (reference sequence).

The chain employs TRBV19 and TRBJ2-7; tentatively, D is TRBD1 (5 bases). The ends were cut back, 6 bases at V and 3 bases at J, with 18 bases in the middle. The CDR3 covers 15 residues. Germline lookup yields CDR1 LNHDA and CDR2 SQIVND (reference sequence). The CDR3 DNA follows: TGTGCCAGTAGCAGCCTTTCAGGGATCCACTACGAGCAGTACTTC. Its protein is CASSSLSGIHYEQYF.

About this clonotype itself: Given a much more abundant clone one base away, this may be a read error. CDR3: CASNLEGFETQYF. CDR3 DNA sequence: TGTGCCAGCAATTTAGAGGGTTTTGAGACCCAGTACTTC. The chain employs TRBV28 and TRBJ2-5; D perhaps matches TRBD2 (5 bases). The CDR3 extends over 13 amino acids. Germline CDR1 MDHEN, CDR2 SYDVKM.

The table lists this clonotype with many counts. The J gene is TRBJ1-1, the V gene TRBV28; no clear D gene. This CDR3 comprises 12 residues. Germline CDR1 and CDR2: MDHEN and SYDVKM. Trimming cost V 8 bases and J 1 base, with 8 bases left between them. The CDR3 spells CASATSNTEAFF. The CDR3 nucleotides read TGTGCCAGCGCTACTTCGAACACTGAAGCTTTCTTT.

This clonotype has a handful of counts. J is TRBJ2-7 and V is TRBV20-1; 7 bases map to TRBD1. V trimming: 3 bases; J trimming: 6 bases; junction bases outside the gene matches: 14. Germline values: CDR1 DFQATT, CDR2 SNEGSKA (reference sequence). There are 15 residues in the CDR3. CDR3 residues: CSASDYRGEGIEQYF. The CDR3 nucleotides read TGCAGTGCTAGTGACTACAGGGGAGAGGGGATCGAGCAGTACTTC.

V gene TRBV12-3 or TRBV12-4 combines with J gene TRBJ2-1, with D possibly matching TRBD2 (5 bases). The CDR3 length is 13 residues. Trimming removed 6 bases at V and 3 bases at J, with 9 bases between. For the CDR3, the DNA is TGTGCCAGCAGCCTAGCAAGCTACAATGAGCAGTTCTTC. Translation gives CASSLASYNEQFF.

This clonotype has more than one count but fewer than ten. This chain uses TRBV7-6 with TRBJ2-1, with D possibly matching TRBD2 (6 bases). Germline V CDR1 and CDR2: SGHVS, FNYEAQ. V was pared by 5 bases and J by 5 bases, with 16 bases between. The CDR3 loop spans 15 amino acids. In nucleotides, the CDR3 is TGTGCCAGCAGCCCCGCGGGACCCCGTGACAATGAGCAGTTCTTC. It yields the protein CASSPAGPRDNEQFF. Full variable domain (missing parts from reference TRBV7-6 and TRBJ2-1): GAGVSQSPRYKVTKRGQDVALRCDPISGHVSLYWYRQALGQGPEFLTYFNYEAQQDKSGLPNDRFSAERPEGSISTLTIQRTEQRDSAMYRCASSPAGPRDNEQFFGPGTRLTVL.

The sample holds many counts of this clonotype. This sequence joins TRBV19 and TRBJ2-3; possibly TRBD1 or TRBD2 for D (6 bases each). V was trimmed by 10 bases and J by 8 bases, leaving 31 bases between them. This CDR3 spans 17 amino acids. CDR1 and CDR2 (germline): LNHDA, SQIVND (reference sequence). CDR3 amino acids: CATVREHRVRGRVTQYF. CDR3 nucleotides: TGTGCCACGGTTCGGGAGCACAGGGTACGGGGCAGGGTTACGCAGTATTTT.

There are many counts of this clonotype. This chain links TRBV9 with TRBJ2-3; possible D gene TRBD2, 6 bases. There are 14 residues in the CDR3. The V end lost 3 bases, the J end lost 2 bases, and 10 bases lay between the germline ends. Germline V gene lookup returns CDR1 SGDLS and CDR2 YYNGEE. CDR3 sequence reads: CASSDGSFTDTQYF. The CDR3 nucleotides read TGTGCCAGCAGCGACGGGAGTTTCACAGATACGCAGTATTTT. The whole variable domain, filled in from reference TRBV9 and TRBJ2-3, reads DSGVTQTPKHLITATGQRVTLRCSPRSGDLSVYWYQQSLDQGLQFLIQYYNGEERAKGNILERFSAQQFPDLHSELNLSSLELGDSALYFCASSDGSFTDTQYFGPGTRLTVL.

This clonotype was seen ten or more times. The gene calls are TRBV7-8 and TRBJ2-7; D unresolved. This CDR3 is built from 12 residues. Germline-derived CDR1 and CDR2 are SGHVS and FQNEAQ. V lost 3 bases, J lost 4 bases, and 7 bases lay in between. CDR3 bases: TGTGCCAGCAGCTTGCCGGGTTACGAGCAGTACTTC. Amino acids: CASSLPGYEQYF.

Many counts were recorded for this clonotype. The chain has TRBV12-3 or TRBV12-4 and TRBJ2-1, with no clear D. V was cut by 1 base and J by 0 bases, with 10 bases left in between. The CDR3 is made up of 16 amino acids. CDR3 in amino acids: CASSLEARSSYNEQFF. The CDR3 nucleotides are TGTGCCAGCAGTTTAGAGGCTCGAAGCTCCTACAATGAGCAGTTCTTC.